This T cell receptor (beta chain) was obtained from a study of blood T cell repertoires in COVID-19. TCRdb's copy holds only in-frame clones and misses some; the assay was immunoSEQ multiplex PCR. The sample contains 26,000 or so clones, 80% to 90% of which appear only once. V gave up 3 bases and J gave up 3 bases; unmatched junction bases: 8. This CDR3 spans 16 amino acids. Looked up from germline, CDR1 is DFQATT and CDR2 is SNEGSKA (reference sequence). The receptor was derived from a human donor in a cohort sampled during active COVID-19. The sample comprised peripheral blood. This rearrangement joins TRBV20-1 to TRBJ2-5, with 12 bases matching TRBD2. The CDR3 DNA reads TGCAGTGCTAGTTTCGGACTAGCGGGGAATGAAGAGACCCAGTACTTC. Translated: CSASFGLAGNEETQYF.